One sample yielded the 20 T cell receptor beta chains listed below, sequenced in a study of PD-1 blockade in classical Hodgkin lymphoma. All trial patients relapsed after autologous stem cell transplantation. Generated by immunoSEQ multiplex PCR, the TCRdb table keeps only in-frame clones and is missing some. In the table there are tens of thousands of clones, about two thirds of which are singletons. The material sequenced was peripheral blood mononuclear cells (PBMCs), taken before the second cycle of nivolumab. The receptors stem from a human donor with classical Hodgkin lymphoma.

This sequence joins TRBV25-1 and TRBJ2-5; D could derive from TRBD1 or TRBD2 (5 bases each). Germline-derived CDR1 and CDR2 are MGHDK and SYGVNS. Trimming cost V 1 base and J 9 bases, with 24 bases left between them. CDR3 length equals 17 residues. The CDR3 coding sequence is TGTGCCAGCAGTGAATCCATCCCACTGGGGGAAAAGATGCCCCAGTACTTC. Translating gives CASSESIPLGEKMPQYF.

The CDR3 spells CAISESGAVTDTQYF. DNA for the CDR3: TGTGCCATCAGTGAGTCCGGGGCAGTTACCGATACGCAGTATTTT. The V and J genes are TRBV10-3 and TRBJ2-3, with D perhaps matching TRBD1 or TRBD2 (5 bases each). Germline CDR1 and CDR2: ENHRY and SYGVKD. The V and J ends lost 0 bases and 6 bases respectively, with 13 bases between them. This CDR3 contains 15 residues.

The J gene is TRBJ2-7, the V gene TRBV6-5; 9 bases align to TRBD1. V was clipped by 8 bases and J by 5 bases; unmatched bases: 4. Germline CDR1 and CDR2: MNHEY and SVGAGI. The CDR3 sequence is 12 residues long. For the CDR3, the DNA is TGTGCCAGCCGGGACAGGGACCACGAGCAGTACTTC. Translated, it gives CASRDRDHEQYF.

By sample share, this clone is medium-sized. The CDR3 region is CASSLIPKYTEAFF. The CDR3 bases are TGTGCCAGCAGTTTGATCCCAAAGTACACTGAAGCTTTCTTT. This chain joins TRBV27 and TRBJ1-1; the D is unclear. Germline V gene data show CDR1 as MNHEY and CDR2 as SMNVEV (reference sequence). The V and J ends lost 3 bases and 3 bases respectively, with 11 bases between them. This CDR3 region has 14 residues.

This chain links TRBV30 with TRBJ1-1; 7 bases align to TRBD1. Germline trimming cut 3 bases from V and 0 bases from J; bases unmatched to any gene: 4. From germline, CDR1 is GTSNPN and CDR2 SVGIG (reference sequence). The CDR3 sequence is 14 residues long. CDR3 protein: CAWRGGTVNTEAFF. CDR3 DNA: TGTGCCTGGAGAGGCGGGACAGTGAACACTGAAGCTTTCTTT.

This chain connects TRBV4-2 to TRBJ1-3, with D possibly being TRBD1 (5 bases). Trimming left V 1 base short and J 0 bases short, with 7 bases between. The CDR3 is 15 residues long. The germline gives CDR1 LGHNA, CDR2 YNFKEQ. Written as DNA, the CDR3 is TGTGCCAGCAGCCAAGGGGGGATCTCTGGAAACACCATATATTTT. It is translated as CASSQGGISGNTIYF.

The chain employs TRBV27 and TRBJ1-1, with a tentative D call TRBD1 (5 bases). The V gene's germline CDR1 is MNHEY and CDR2 SMNVEV (reference sequence). The CDR3 covers 12 residues. Trimming took 4 bases from V and 6 from J, leaving 9 bases between them. The CDR3 reads CASSYTGAEAFF. CDR3 DNA: TGTGCCAGCAGTTATACAGGCGCTGAAGCTTTCTTT.

Worth noting for this clone: The CDR3 carries no conserved terminal phenylalanine or tryptophan, so it likely arises from a read error. The chain links TRBV6-5 to TRBJ1-1; D call uncertain. Germline V gene sequence: CDR1 MNHEY, CDR2 SVGAGI. V gave up 6 bases and J gave up 2 bases, with 10 bases separating them. The CDR3 is 13 amino acids. The CDR3 region has the DNA TGTGCCAGCAGCCCCGCCGGTAACACTGAAGCTTTCCTT. It codes for CASSPAGNTEAFL.

In this sample, this clone turned up a few times. The same CDR3 is also encoded by other DNA sequences in this sample. The rearrangement links TRBV19 to TRBJ1-1; perhaps TRBD1 as D (5 bases). The CDR3 length is 14 residues. Germline loops: CDR1 LNHDA, CDR2 SQIVND (reference sequence). Trimming cost V 4 bases and J 0 bases, with 9 bases left between them. DNA of the CDR3: TGTGCCAGTAGTACGGGACGGCTGAACACTGAAGCTTTCTTT. Its translation: CASSTGRLNTEAFF.

This rearrangement joins TRBV6-5 to TRBJ2-7, with D perhaps TRBD1 or TRBD2 (5 bases each). With 2 bases removed from V and 2 bases from J, the gap between germline ends came to 10 bases. Looked up from germline, CDR1 is MNHEY and CDR2 is SVGAGI. This CDR3 region has 14 residues. DNA for the CDR3: TGTGCCAGCAGTTACGGAGAGGGGACCTACGAGCAGTACTTC. Protein: CASSYGEGTYEQYF.

In its sample, this clone was seen a few times. The rearrangement uses TRBV19 and TRBJ1-4; D call uncertain. Germline V CDR1 and CDR2: LNHDA, SQIVND (reference sequence). The CDR3 is 14 residues long. The ends were cut back, 5 bases at V and 3 bases at J, with 10 bases in the middle. CDR3 in amino acids: CASSASAANEKLFF. The DNA of the CDR3 is TGTGCCAGTAGTGCGAGTGCTGCTAATGAAAAACTGTTTTTT.

The rearrangement uses TRBV11-2 and TRBJ2-1; no clear D. The ends were cut back, 3 bases at V and 0 bases at J, with 9 bases in the middle. Germline V gives CDR1 SGHAT, CDR2 FQNNGV. This CDR3 spans 15 amino acids. CDR3 DNA: TGTGCCAGCAGCTTTCGTGGCCCCTCCTACAATGAGCAGTTCTTC. This codes for CASSFRGPSYNEQFF.

The CDR3 is CATSQGLAGGSQQFF. In DNA form, the CDR3 reads TGTGCCACCTCTCAAGGACTAGCGGGAGGCTCCCAGCAGTTCTTC. This sequence joins TRBV6-1 and TRBJ2-1, with TRBD2 identical over 14 bases. Trimming took 10 bases from V and 11 from J; bases not matched to a gene: 13. From germline, CDR1 is MNHNS and CDR2 SASEGT. The CDR3 runs to 15 residues.

The rearrangement joins TRBV25-1 to TRBJ2-1; 10 bases map to TRBD2. Losses at the gene ends were 6 bases for V and 11 bases for J; bases not matched to a gene: 10. This CDR3 is built from 14 residues. Germline assignment: CDR1 MGHDK and CDR2 SYGVNS. In nucleotides, the CDR3 is TGTGCCAGCAGGGAAAGCGGGAGGGGCTTCCAGCAGTTCTTC. This translates into CASRESGRGFQQFF. Full variable domain (missing parts from reference TRBV25-1 and TRBJ2-1): EADIYQTPRYLVIGTGKKITLECSQTMGHDKMYWYQQDPGMELHLIHYSYGVNSTEKGDLSSESTVSRIRTEHFPLTLESARPSHTSQYLCASRESGRGFQQFFGPGTRLTVL.

Points on this clone: This sample also contains other DNA sequences that code for the same CDR3. V gene TRBV19 combines with J gene TRBJ2-2; D is possibly TRBD1 (6 bases). This CDR3 contains 15 residues. The germline CDR1 and CDR2 sequences are LNHDA and SQIVND (reference sequence). Trimming removed 3 bases from V and 0 bases from J, with 8 bases in between. The CDR3 spells CASSMTGANTGELFF. The CDR3 DNA reads as TGTGCCAGTAGTATGACAGGCGCGAACACCGGGGAGCTGTTTTTT.

The chain uses TRBV19 and TRBJ2-7; 10 bases match TRBD2. Germline assignment: CDR1 LNHDA and CDR2 SQIVND (reference sequence). The CDR3 covers 16 residues. V dropped 0 bases and J dropped 2; count of bases not matched to a gene: 4. The CDR3 protein is CASSIEGLAGAYEQYF. For the CDR3, the DNA is TGTGCCAGTAGTATAGAAGGGCTAGCGGGGGCCTACGAGCAGTACTTC.

CDR3 residues: CASDPGAGEQYF. CDR3 coding DNA: TGTGCCTCCGACCCAGGGGCGGGCGAGCAGTACTTC. J is TRBJ2-7 and V is TRBV30; perhaps TRBD1 as D (6 bases). The CDR3 runs 12 residues. Germline V lookup: CDR1 GTSNPN, CDR2 SVGIG (reference sequence). Trimming stripped 7 bases from V and 6 bases from J, with 16 bases between.

The V call is TRBV28, the J call TRBJ1-1, with TRBD1 matching over 9 bases. CDR1 and CDR2 from the germline V gene are MDHEN and SYDVKM. CDR3 size: 14 residues. The ends lost 6 bases at V and 3 bases at J; junction bases unmatched: 5. This CDR3 reads CASRLGQGHTEAFF. In DNA, the CDR3 is TGTGCCAGCAGACTCGGACAGGGGCACACTGAAGCTTTCTTT.

The V gene is TRBV7-9, the J gene TRBJ2-1, with TRBD1 identical over 9 bases. The trim removed 5 bases at V and 6 bases at J, leaving 8 bases unmatched. The CDR3 length is 15 residues. In germline, CDR1 is SEHNR, CDR2 FQNEAQ (reference sequence). The CDR3, as DNA: TGTGCCAGCAGCCTAGGACAGGGGTGGTCCAATGAGCAGTTCTTC. Protein sequence: CASSLGQGWSNEQFF.

This chain joins TRBV6-6 and TRBJ2-7, with D perhaps given as TRBD1 or TRBD2 (5 bases each). This CDR3 is 11 amino acids long. With 4 bases removed from V and 6 bases from J, the gap between germline ends came to 7 bases. Germline CDR1 MNHNY, CDR2 SVGAGI (reference sequence). The CDR3 is CASSWGSEQYF. CDR3 DNA sequence: TGTGCCAGCAGTTGGGGGAGCGAGCAGTACTTC.